This entry lists 24 T cell receptor beta chains sequenced from one sample in a study of blood T cell repertoires in COVID-19. Method: immunoSEQ multiplex PCR; TCRdb's copy keeps in-frame clones and lacks some. This sample has 120,000 or so clones, with approximately 83% found just once. The sample consisted of peripheral blood. The source of these receptors is a woman of 80 years or more with acute or convalescent COVID-19.

The chain recombines TRBV5-4 with TRBJ2-2; 8 bases map to TRBD2. CDR1 SGHNT and CDR2 YYREEE come from the germline V gene (reference sequence). V lost 0 bases, J lost 4 bases, and 8 bases stayed unmatched. The CDR3 length is 17 residues. CDR3 DNA: TGTGCCAGCAGCTTGGGCTCGATGGCGGGGGGCACCGGGGAGCTGTTTTTT. Translating gives CASSLGSMAGGTGELFF.

The chain is built from TRBV3-1 (or the pseudogene TRBV3-2) and TRBJ1-6; 8 bases fit TRBD1. The length of the CDR3 is 16 residues. Germline CDR1 is LGHDT and CDR2 is YNNKEL (reference sequence). With 0 bases clipped from V and 4 bases from J, the junction kept 2 bases outside the gene matches. Here the CDR3 reads CASSQDGQGYNSPLHF. The CDR3 DNA follows: TGTGCCAGCAGCCAAGATGGACAGGGTTATAATTCACCCCTCCACTTT.

The chain recombines TRBV4-3 with TRBJ2-1; the match to TRBD2 covers 12 bases. The germline V gene has CDR1 LGHNA and CDR2 YSLEER. J lost 7 bases, V lost 5 bases, and 6 bases had no gene match. CDR3 length equals 15 residues. The CDR3 coding sequence is TGCGCCAGCAGCTACCTAGCGGGGGGGCCTAATGAGCAGTTCTTC. Its translation: CASSYLAGGPNEQFF.

The rearrangement links TRBV7-9 to TRBJ2-3; D is possibly TRBD2 (7 bases). Germline V gene sequence: CDR1 SEHNR, CDR2 FQNEAQ (reference sequence). This CDR3 region has 14 residues. V lost 11 bases and J 4 bases, leaving 19 bases between the germline ends. CDR3 in amino acids: CAGGRGAGADTQYF. In DNA, the CDR3 is TGTGCCGGCGGTCGGGGGGCGGGCGCAGATACGCAGTATTTT. Full variable domain (remainder filled in from reference TRBV7-9 and TRBJ2-3): DTGVSQNPRHKITKRGQNVTFRCDPISEHNRLYWYRQTLGQGPEFLTYFQNEAQLEKSRLLSDRFSAERPKGSFSTLEIQRTEQGDSAMYLCAGGRGAGADTQYFGPGTRLTVL.

V usage is TRBV7-2 and J usage is TRBJ1-2, with 10 nucleotides matching TRBD1. Trimming cost V 5 bases and J 4 bases; bases outside gene matches: 7. Germline V CDR1 and CDR2: SGHTA, FQGNSA. The CDR3 covers 15 residues. The CDR3 DNA is TGTGCCAGCAGCCGTCGGACAGGGGGTGGCTATGGCTACACCTTC. Translating it yields CASSRRTGGGYGYTF.

The V gene is TRBV3-1 (or the pseudogene TRBV3-2), the J gene TRBJ2-5, with 8 positions matching TRBD2. Unmatched junction bases numbered 5, after V lost 0 bases and J lost 2 bases. CDR1 and CDR2 from the germline V gene are LGHDT and YNNKEL (reference sequence). This CDR3 has 16 residues. The CDR3 bases are TGTGCCAGCAGCCAAGATGAGCGGGGGCAACAAGAGACCCAGTACTTC. Translated, it gives CASSQDERGQQETQYF.

The chain uses TRBV15 and TRBJ1-4; no definite D call. Germline V gene data show CDR1 as LNHNV and CDR2 as YYDKDF (reference sequence). CDR3 length: 11 amino acids. The V end was cut by 8 bases, the J end by 8 bases, with 9 bases between. CDR3 residues: CATGREEKLFF. The CDR3 coding sequence is TGTGCCACCGGGAGGGAGGAAAAACTGTTTTTT.

The chain uses TRBV5-1 and TRBJ2-5; 7 bases line up with TRBD1. The length of the CDR3 is 16 residues. In germline, CDR1 is SGHRS, CDR2 YFSETQ. J gave up 4 bases and V 6 bases, and 15 bases lay outside the gene matches. CDR3 region: CASNEGGWYSGETQYF. The CDR3 DNA follows: TGCGCCAGCAACGAAGGGGGCTGGTATTCGGGAGAGACCCAGTACTTC.

Only a few counts were recorded for this clone. The chain employs TRBV3-1 (or the pseudogene TRBV3-2) and TRBJ1-2, with a weak D call TRBD1 (5 bases). From germline, CDR1 is LGHDT and CDR2 YNNKEL (reference sequence). Between the trimmed V and J ends, which lost 1 base and 4 bases, there was a span of 10 bases. The CDR3 loop spans 14 amino acids. As DNA, the CDR3 is TGTGCCAGCAGCCAAGTGAAGGGACTCTATGGCTACACCTTC. Translation gives CASSQVKGLYGYTF.

This chain uses TRBV19 with TRBJ1-1, with 7 bases lining up with TRBD1. J lost 2 bases, V lost 8 bases, and 11 bases had no gene match. The V gene's germline CDR1 is LNHDA and CDR2 SQIVND (reference sequence). The CDR3 runs 15 residues. CDR3 amino acids: CASSIPGTDNTEAFF. CDR3 DNA: TGTGCCAGTTCAATCCCCGGGACAGACAACACTGAAGCTTTCTTT. The complete variable domain, with remaining parts taken from reference TRBV19 and TRBJ1-1, reads DGGITQSPKYLFRKEGQNVTLSCEQNLNHDAMYWYRQDPGQGLRLIYYSQIVNDFQKGDIAEGYSVSREKKESFPLTVTSAQKNPTAFYLCASSIPGTDNTEAFFGQGTRLTVV.

The V call is TRBV12-3 or TRBV12-4, the J call TRBJ1-2, with 7 bases that match TRBD1. This CDR3 region has 13 residues. The junction had 4 bases not matched to a gene; V was cut back by 7 bases and J by 2 bases. This CDR3 reads CASTLGGNYGYTF. CDR3 nucleotide sequence: TGTGCCAGCACCCTAGGGGGCAACTATGGCTACACCTTC.

The chain carries TRBV12-2 and TRBJ1-5. TRBV12-2 is an annotated pseudogene. This CDR3 is 16 amino acids long. The CDR3 DNA sequence: TGTGCAAGTCGCTTAGCTCAGGAGGGAAGGTGTCAGCCCCAGCATTTT. Its protein product is CASRLAQEGRCQPQHF.

The chain joins TRBV12-5 to TRBJ1-1; D may be TRBD1 (6 bases). The V and J ends lost 11 bases and 2 bases respectively, with 15 bases between them. Germline CDR1 is LGHNT and CDR2 is FRNRAP. The CDR3 runs to 13 residues. The CDR3 DNA reads as TGTGCTTCCAAACTACAGGGCAACACTGAAGCTTTCTTT. Protein sequence: CASKLQGNTEAFF.

The chain is built from TRBV6-5 and TRBJ2-3; TRBD2 might be the D (5 bases). CDR3 length: 13 residues. In germline, CDR1 is MNHEY, CDR2 SVGAGI. V gave up 7 bases and J gave up 2 bases, with 10 bases separating them. Written as DNA, the CDR3 is TGTGCCAGCATAGACGGGAACACAGATACGCAGTATTTT. Translating gives CASIDGNTDTQYF.

V usage is TRBV11-2 and J usage is TRBJ1-4; 10 nucleotides line up with TRBD1. The V gene's germline CDR1 is SGHAT and CDR2 FQNNGV. V dropped 4 bases and J dropped 7; count of bases not matched to a gene: 9. The CDR3 spans 16 residues. CDR3 sequence reads: CASSSRDRGGGEKLFF. CDR3 nucleotide sequence: TGTGCCAGCAGCTCCCGGGACAGGGGAGGAGGTGAAAAACTGTTTTTT.

The V and J genes are TRBV5-4 and TRBJ1-2; 9 positions match TRBD1. The CDR3 runs 18 residues. The V gene's germline CDR1 is SGHNT and CDR2 YYREEE (reference sequence). V trimming: 5 bases; J trimming: 0 bases; junction bases outside the gene matches: 14. In DNA, the CDR3 is TGTGCCAGCAGTCTGCGGTCACCGGGACAGGGAGCTAACTATGGCTACACCTTC. Translating it yields CASSLRSPGQGANYGYTF.

The chain is built from TRBV18 and TRBJ2-1, with D maybe TRBD1 (6 bases). Trimming left V 3 bases short and J 8 bases short, with 17 bases between. In germline, CDR1 is KGHSH, CDR2 LQKENI. This CDR3 is built from 15 residues. CDR3 nucleotide sequence: TGTGCCAGCTCACCGACGGGGCAGGGGATCCATGAGCAGTTCTTC. This gives the protein CASSPTGQGIHEQFF.

The chain has TRBV29-1 and TRBJ2-2, with 10 nucleotides matching TRBD1. Unmatched junction bases numbered 7, after V lost 5 bases and J lost 4 bases. CDR1 is SQVTM and CDR2 is ANQGSEA in the germline V gene. This CDR3 has 15 residues. CDR3 nucleotides: TGCAGCGTTCGCCAAGGGACAGGGGTCACCGGGGAGCTGTTTTTT. As protein: CSVRQGTGVTGELFF.

The chain recombines TRBV25-1 with TRBJ1-1; the D gene is possibly TRBD1 (6 bases). This CDR3 contains 16 residues. Germline values: CDR1 MGHDK, CDR2 SYGVNS. V lost 2 bases to trimming and J lost 1 base, with 14 bases between them. The CDR3: CASSEIGQGKNTEAFF. The DNA of the CDR3 is TGTGCCAGCAGTGAAATAGGGCAGGGGAAGAACACTGAAGCTTTCTTT. Drawing the rest from reference TRBV25-1 and TRBJ1-1, the complete variable domain is EADIYQTPRYLVIGTGKKITLECSQTMGHDKMYWYQQDPGMELHLIHYSYGVNSTEKGDLSSESTVSRIRTEHFPLTLESARPSHTSQYLCASSEIGQGKNTEAFFGQGTRLTVV.

The V gene is TRBV6-4, the J gene TRBJ2-5; 13 bases agree with TRBD2. Germline loops: CDR1 MRHNA, CDR2 SNTAGT. V dropped 0 bases and J dropped 4; count of bases not matched to a gene: 17. The CDR3 has 21 amino acids. CDR3 sequence (DNA): TGTGCCAGCAGTGACTCCTTAAGCGAGACTAGCGGGGGGACCCATGGAGAGACCCAGTACTTC. Encoded protein: CASSDSLSETSGGTHGETQYF.

The rearrangement links TRBV3-1 (or the pseudogene TRBV3-2) to TRBJ2-1; no firm D call. Trimming took off 3 bases at V and 8 bases at J, with 11 bases between the two ends. The CDR3 totals 13 residues. Germline loops: CDR1 LGHDT, CDR2 YNNKEL (reference sequence). The CDR3 protein is CASSQTRLYEQFF. The CDR3 nucleotides read TGTGCCAGCAGCCAGACGCGGCTTTATGAGCAGTTCTTC.

CDR3 residues: CASSRIRDRPQSAYEQYF. CDR3 nucleotide sequence: TGCGCCAGCAGCCGAATCCGGGACAGGCCCCAATCCGCCTACGAGCAGTACTTC. This sequence joins TRBV4-1 and TRBJ2-7; TRBD1 matches 8 bases. There are 18 residues in the CDR3. The V and J ends lost 4 bases and 2 bases, in that order; junction bases with no gene match: 16. Germline CDR1 MGHRA, CDR2 YSYEKL.

V and J are TRBV19 and TRBJ1-1; tentative D call: TRBD1 (5 bases). V dropped 5 bases and J dropped 1 base, with 11 bases sitting between them. Germline CDR1 and CDR2: LNHDA and SQIVND (reference sequence). This CDR3 has 14 residues. CDR3 in amino acids: CASSAEQENTEAFF. In nucleotides, the CDR3 is TGTGCCAGTAGTGCCGAACAGGAGAACACTGAAGCTTTCTTT.

The table lists this clone with a few counts. The gene calls are TRBV3-1 (or the pseudogene TRBV3-2) and TRBJ1-1; weak D call: TRBD1 (6 bases). The CDR3 is made up of 13 amino acids. Trimming removed 8 bases at V and 4 bases at J, with 14 bases between. Germline CDR1 LGHDT, CDR2 YNNKEL (reference sequence). CDR3: CASARGPGTEAFF. In nucleotides, the CDR3 is TGTGCCAGCGCCAGGGGCCCCGGCACTGAAGCTTTCTTT.